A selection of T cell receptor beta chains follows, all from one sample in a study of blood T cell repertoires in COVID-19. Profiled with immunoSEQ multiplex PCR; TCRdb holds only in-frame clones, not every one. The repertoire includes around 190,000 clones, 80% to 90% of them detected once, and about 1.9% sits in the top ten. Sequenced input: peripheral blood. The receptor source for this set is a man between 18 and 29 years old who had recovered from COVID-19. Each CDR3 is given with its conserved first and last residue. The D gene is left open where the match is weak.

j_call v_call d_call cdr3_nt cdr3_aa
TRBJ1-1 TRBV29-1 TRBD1 TGCAGCGCAAGACAGGGGCGGGTGACTGAAGCTTTCTTT CSARQGRVTEAFF
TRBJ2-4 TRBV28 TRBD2 TGTGCCAGCACCCTTCGGGGGGACATTCAGTACTTC CASTLRGDIQYF
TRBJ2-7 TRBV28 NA TGTGCCAGCCCTCCTGTCCTGGGCCTTCCTTACGAGCAGTACTTC CASPPVLGLPYEQYF
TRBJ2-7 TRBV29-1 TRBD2 TGCAGCGTTGACGGGCTAGCGGAATCCTACGAGCAGTACTTC CSVDGLAESYEQYF
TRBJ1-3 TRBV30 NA TGTGCCTGTCGGGGGGGATCGGCTGGAAACACCATATATTTT CACRGGSAGNTIYF
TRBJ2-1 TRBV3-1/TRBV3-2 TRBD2 TGTGCCAGCAGCCAACGCGGGGGGAGAGCGCACAATGAGCAGTTCTTC CASSQRGGRAHNEQFF
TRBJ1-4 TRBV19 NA TGTGCCAGCCAGAAGGGACACGAAGAAAAACTGTTTTTT CASQKGHEEKLFF
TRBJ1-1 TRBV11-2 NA TGTGCCAGCAGCCCAGAAAGGAGGAACACTGAAGCTTTCTTT CASSPERRNTEAFF
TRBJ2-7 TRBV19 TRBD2 TGTGCCAGTAGCTTGACTAGCGGATCCTACGAGCAGTACTTC CASSLTSGSYEQYF
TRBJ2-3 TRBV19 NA TGTGCCAGTACCCAATCAGATACGCAGTATTTT CASTQSDTQYF
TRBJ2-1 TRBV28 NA TGTGCCAGCAGTTCCCCCTATAGCTCCTACAATGAGCAGTTCTTC CASSSPYSSYNEQFF
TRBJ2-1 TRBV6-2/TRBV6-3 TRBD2 TGTGCCAGCAGTCGCCAGGGACTAGCGGGCTACAATGAGCAGTTCTTC CASSRQGLAGYNEQFF
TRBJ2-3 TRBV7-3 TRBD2 TGTGCCAGCAGCTCGGGACTAGCGGGAGCAACAGATACGCAGTATTTT CASSSGLAGATDTQYF
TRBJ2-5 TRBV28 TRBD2 TGTGCCAGCAGTCCGCCCCAGGGACTAGGCCAAGAGACCCAGTACTTC CASSPPQGLGQETQYF
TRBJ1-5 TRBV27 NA TGTGCCAGCAGTTTATGGGGGCAGGGAAGTCAGCCCCAGCATTTT CASSLWGQGSQPQHF